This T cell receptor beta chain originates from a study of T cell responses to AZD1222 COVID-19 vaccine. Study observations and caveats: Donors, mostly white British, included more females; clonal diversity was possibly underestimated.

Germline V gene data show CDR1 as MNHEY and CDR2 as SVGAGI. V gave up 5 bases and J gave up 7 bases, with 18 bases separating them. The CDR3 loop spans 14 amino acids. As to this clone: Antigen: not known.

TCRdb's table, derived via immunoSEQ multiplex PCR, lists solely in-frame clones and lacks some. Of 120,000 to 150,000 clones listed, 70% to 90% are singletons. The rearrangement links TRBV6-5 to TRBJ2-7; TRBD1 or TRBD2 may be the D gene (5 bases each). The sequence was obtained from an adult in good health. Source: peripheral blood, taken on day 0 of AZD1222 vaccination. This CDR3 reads CASSNRDRHLEQYF. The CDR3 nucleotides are TGTGCCAGCAGTAACCGGGACCGTCATCTGGAGCAGTACTTC.